A selection of T cell receptor beta chains follows, all from one sample in a study of blood T cells in healthy people across ages. TCRdb processed the 5' RACE reads anew with MiXCR; each CDR3 protein has one entry. This table has over 600,000 distinct CDR3 sequences, around 50% appearing once. The sequencing sample was made of blood. All receptors derive from an elderly man in good health. The CDR3 runs from the conserved cysteine through the conserved F or W. Each record gives: clone size, V gene, D gene, J gene, CDR3 protein, CDR3 DNA. A D gene is named only where the DNA matches it firmly. For some rows the clone size is stated as once, few or many, or as a class when expanded; others skip it.

.	TRBV11-2	.	TRBJ2-7	CASSYDGSSYEQYF	TGTGCCAGCAGTTACGACGGCAGCTCCTACGAGCAGTACTTC
.	TRBV7-9	.	TRBJ1-1	CASSCTKAARGTEAFF	TGTGCCAGCAGTTGTACGAAGGCCGCAAGAGGTACTGAAGCTTTCTTT
.	TRBV29-1	TRBD1	TRBJ2-3	CSGGQESTDTQYF	TGCAGCGGGGGACAGGAAAGCACAGATACGCAGTATTTT
.	TRBV5-1	TRBD2	TRBJ2-1	CASSLHMASGGNEQFF	TGCGCCAGCAGCTTACATATGGCCAGCGGGGGTAATGAGCAGTTCTTC
few	TRBV10-3	.	TRBJ2-5	CAIRGDQETQYF	TGTGCCATCCGAGGGGACCAAGAGACCCAGTACTTC
few	TRBV4-3	TRBD2	TRBJ2-1	CASSRLPGLAGGTPRDNEQFF	TGCGCCAGCAGCCGGCTTCCGGGACTAGCGGGAGGAACCCCCAGGGACAATGAGCAGTTCTTC
.	TRBV5-1	TRBD1	TRBJ2-1	CASSKRTGLAYNEQFF	TGCGCCAGCAGCAAACGGACAGGGTTGGCCTACAATGAGCAGTTCTTC
.	TRBV28	TRBD1	TRBJ2-1	CASILATGAGEQFF	TGTGCCAGCATCTTAGCGACAGGGGCCGGTGAGCAGTTCTTC
.	TRBV7-2	TRBD2	TRBJ2-7	CASSSPGLAGGHEQYF	TGTGCCAGCAGCTCCCCGGGACTAGCGGGAGGCCACGAGCAGTACTTC
.	TRBV29-1	TRBD1	TRBJ1-2	CSVEGGGGTDYYGYTF	TGCAGCGTTGAAGGGGGGGGCGGGACAGACTACTATGGCTACACCTTC
.	TRBV5-1	TRBD2	TRBJ2-7	CASSPTSGSSIEQYF	TGCGCCAGCAGCCCGACTAGCGGGAGTAGTATTGAGCAGTACTTC
.	TRBV28	.	TRBJ2-5	CASSPPRAGEQYF	TGTGCCAGCAGTCCGCCTCGGGCAGGTGAGCAGTACTTC
.	TRBV21-1	.	TRBJ2-3	CASSRGIAGSTDTQYF	TGTGCCAGCAGCAGGGGTATAGCGGGGAGCACAGATACGCAGTATTTT
.	TRBV29-1	TRBD1	TRBJ2-4	CSVETGQALAKNIQYF	TGCAGCGTTGAGACCGGACAGGCGCTAGCCAAAAACATTCAGTACTTC
.	TRBV7-9	.	TRBJ1-1	CASSAFSDLNTEAFF	TGTGCCAGCAGCGCTTTCTCAGATCTAAACACTGAAGCTTTCTTT
few	TRBV6-6	.	TRBJ2-5	CASSPVRAEKETQYF	TGTGCCAGCAGTCCAGTGAGAGCGGAAAAAGAGACCCAGTACTTC
.	TRBV6-6	.	TRBJ2-1	CASSALGENEQFF	TGTGCCAGCAGTGCGCTAGGAGAGAATGAGCAGTTCTTC
many	TRBV7-9	.	TRBJ2-7	CASSLVGGDSYEQYF	TGTGCCAGCAGCTTAGTGGGCGGGGACTCCTACGAGCAGTACTTC
once	TRBV28	TRBD2	TRBJ2-1	CASSLWAGAYNEQFF	TGTGCCAGCAGTTTATGGGCGGGAGCCTACAATGAGCAGTTCTTC
many	TRBV5-1	.	TRBJ1-1	CASSLEQGWNTEAFF	TGCGCCAGCAGCTTGGAGCAGGGGTGGAACACTGAAGCTTTCTTT
few	TRBV24-1	TRBD1	TRBJ2-1	CATSDHRGNNEQFF	TGTGCCACCAGTGACCACAGGGGAAACAATGAGCAGTTCTTC
few	TRBV29-1	.	TRBJ2-3	CSVSLASITDTQYF	TGCAGCGTTTCGCTAGCGAGCATCACAGATACGCAGTATTTT
.	TRBV3-1	.	TRBJ2-1	CAGSPPSGLLFF	TGTGCCGGCAGCCCCCCCTCTGGGCTGCTGTTCTTC
.	TRBV4-1	.	TRBJ2-4	CASSQDPGRAGASPRTNIQYF	TGCGCCAGCAGCCAAGACCCCGGCAGAGCTGGGGCCTCCCCGCGCACAAACATTCAGTACTTC
many	TRBV7-2	TRBD2	TRBJ2-1	CASSLIPLAGGRPSNNEQFF	TGTGCCAGCAGCTTAATACCGCTAGCGGGAGGAAGGCCATCAAACAATGAGCAGTTCTTC
few	TRBV12-3/TRBV12-4	.	TRBJ2-1	CASSTGPYNEQFF	TGTGCCAGCAGCACCGGGCCCTACAATGAGCAGTTCTTC
.	TRBV20-1	.	TRBJ2-1	CSASPNWGGSYNEQFF	TGCAGTGCTAGTCCCAACTGGGGCGGCTCCTACAATGAGCAGTTCTTC
.	TRBV28	TRBD1	TRBJ1-4	CASSTQGVWATNEKLFF	TGTGCCAGCAGCACGCAGGGGGTCTGGGCAACTAATGAAAAACTGTTTTTT
.	TRBV10-3	TRBD1	TRBJ2-1	CAISGGQGRNNEQFF	TGTGCCATCAGCGGAGGACAGGGGCGGAACAATGAGCAGTTCTTC